The T cell receptor beta chain under discussion was sequenced for a study of blood T cell repertoires in COVID-19. Trimming cost V 4 bases and J 3 bases; bases outside gene matches: 9. The CDR3 length is 16 residues. The germline CDR1 and CDR2 sequences are LGHDT and YNNKEL (reference sequence). The method was immunoSEQ multiplex PCR; TCRdb's version includes in-frame clones alone and lacks a portion of them. The repertoire includes some 130,000 clones, roughly 78% of them detected once, and more than 5% sits in the top ten. Participants were aged about 18 to 100 years from 24 US areas. Sequencing was done on a sample of PBMCs or T cells enriched from blood (not recorded which). This clonotype originated in a woman in her forties or fifties who had recovered from COVID-19. The chain links TRBV3-1 (or the pseudogene TRBV3-2) to TRBJ1-3; the match to TRBD1 covers 7 bases. CDR3 sequence: CASSPRQGGIGNTIYF. In nucleotides, the CDR3 is TGTGCCAGCAGCCCCAGACAGGGAGGTATTGGAAACACCATATATTTT.